A selection of T cell receptor beta chains follows, all from one sample in a study of neoadjuvant anti-PD-1 for oral cavity cancer. Only in-frame clones appear in the TCRdb table, and some are missing; sequencing was by immunoSEQ multiplex PCR. The table records around 17,000 clones, around three fifths of them present only once. This sample comprised PBMCs, obtained before nivolumab (anti-PD-1) treatment. Receptors originate from a person aged 35-79 years with oral cavity squamous cell carcinoma. Both conserved end residues are part of each CDR3. D genes are given only for firm matches. For some rows the clone size is stated as once, few or many, or as a class when expanded; others skip it.

TRBJ1-1	few	NA	TRBV29-1	TGCAGCGTCGCCTTGAGGGGGGCGAACACTGAAGCTTTCTTT	CSVALRGANTEAFF
TRBJ2-3	NA	TRBD2	TRBV29-1	TGCAGCGTTTTGGGGCGGGAGGGCACAGATACGCAGTATTTT	CSVLGREGTDTQYF
TRBJ2-3	once	NA	TRBV6-1	TGTGCCAGTGAGGGGAAGCGAGATACGCAGTATTTT	CASEGKRDTQYF
TRBJ1-2	NA	NA	TRBV6-5	TGTGCCAGCGATGGCTACACCTTC	CASDGYTF
TRBJ2-2	NA	NA	TRBV10-3	TGTGCCATCGGAAGGCAGGGGAACACCGGGGAGCTGTTTTTT	CAIGRQGNTGELFF
TRBJ1-2	NA	NA	TRBV28	TGTGCCAGCAGTTTGGATAGGGGTTTTAACTATGGCTACACCTTC	CASSLDRGFNYGYTF
TRBJ2-3	NA	TRBD2	TRBV7-9	TGTGCCAGCAGCTCTTCGACTAGCGGGGCCGTAGATACGCAGTATTTT	CASSSSTSGAVDTQYF
TRBJ1-1	NA	NA	TRBV27	TGTGCCAGCAGTTCGCCAGGTAACTGGGGCACTGAAGCTTTCTTT	CASSSPGNWGTEAFF
TRBJ2-2	NA	NA	TRBV20-1	TGCAGTGCTAACGAGCGGGGGGAGCTGTTTTTT	CSANERGELFF
TRBJ1-5	NA	NA	TRBV30	TGTGCCTGGAGTGTTGCAGGGGGCAATCAGCCCCAGCATTTT	CAWSVAGGNQPQHF
TRBJ2-3	NA	NA	TRBV6-1	TGTGCCAGCAACCGGTTAAGGACAGATACGCAGTATTTT	CASNRLRTDTQYF
TRBJ1-5	NA	NA	TRBV30	TGTGCCTGGAGTGGACAAATTAGCAATCAGCCCCAGCATTTT	CAWSGQISNQPQHF
TRBJ2-7	few	NA	TRBV7-9	TGTGCCAGCAGCCTTGGTTCCTACGAGCAGTACTTC	CASSLGSYEQYF
TRBJ1-2	few	NA	TRBV7-9	TGTGCCAGCAGCGATAACTGGGGGGCCGATTATGGCTACACCTTC	CASSDNWGADYGYTF
TRBJ2-3	large	NA	TRBV6-4	TGTGCCAGCAGTGACGGGAGCACAGATACGCAGTATTTT	CASSDGSTDTQYF
TRBJ2-1	NA	NA	TRBV15	TGTGCCACCAGCAGAGAGGCCCAGGGGGGTGCTTACAATGAGCAGTTCTTC	CATSREAQGGAYNEQFF
TRBJ1-2	NA	NA	TRBV20-1	TGCAGTGCTAGGGGGACAGGCTACACCTTC	CSARGTGYTF
TRBJ2-7	NA	NA	TRBV29-1	TGCAGCGTTTATACAGTGGGGGAGCAGTACTTC	CSVYTVGEQYF
TRBJ2-7	NA	TRBD2	TRBV10-3	TGTGCCACCCAATCCACTAGCGGGACGTACGAGCAGTACTTC	CATQSTSGTYEQYF
TRBJ2-5	NA	NA	TRBV7-8	TGTGCCAGCAGCTTCCGGGGAGAGACCCAGTACTTC	CASSFRGETQYF
TRBJ1-2	NA	NA	TRBV30	TGTGCCTGGAGTGTGAGGCCGGGAGGCTACACCTTC	CAWSVRPGGYTF
TRBJ2-2	NA	NA	TRBV30	TGTGCCTGGTCCGGGCAGCTCGGCACCGGGGAGCTGTTTTTT	CAWSGQLGTGELFF
TRBJ1-5	few	NA	TRBV28	TGTGCCAGCAGCCCCGGGTTGTCTGGGGAGGCTCAGCCCCAGCATTTT	CASSPGLSGEAQPQHF
TRBJ2-3	NA	NA	TRBV19	TGTGCCAGTAGTTCGGAGGGGGCAGCAGATACGCAGTATTTT	CASSSEGAADTQYF
TRBJ2-2	NA	TRBD1	TRBV30	TGTGCCTGGACCCGACAGGGGAACACCGGGGAGCTGTTTTTT	CAWTRQGNTGELFF
TRBJ2-3	NA	NA	TRBV6-6	TGTGCCAGCAGGCCCAGCGGACCGGGGTTTTCGGATACGCAGTATTTT	CASRPSGPGFSDTQYF
TRBJ1-1	few	TRBD1	TRBV7-9	TGTGCCAGCAGCTTAGCGGCAGGGGGTGTCACTGAAGCTTTCTTT	CASSLAAGGVTEAFF
TRBJ2-4	NA	NA	TRBV6-5	TGTGCCAGCAGAGGGGGCGGGAATGCCAAAAACATTCAGTACTTC	CASRGGGNAKNIQYF
TRBJ2-7	NA	NA	TRBV11-2	TGTGCCAGCAGCTTAGCAGGGTCCACTTACGAGCAGTACTTC	CASSLAGSTYEQYF
TRBJ2-3	NA	NA	TRBV6-6	TGTGCCAGCAGTTATTCAGGAACTAGCACAGATACGCAGTATTTT	CASSYSGTSTDTQYF
TRBJ2-2	NA	NA	TRBV6-5	TGTGCCAGCAGTCGGGACACCGGGGAGCTGTTTTTT	CASSRDTGELFF
TRBJ2-3	NA	NA	TRBV15	TGTGCCACCAGCAGCGGACTAACTACAGATACGCAGTATTTT	CATSSGLTTDTQYF
TRBJ1-2	NA	TRBD1	TRBV7-8	TGTGCCAGCAGCTACGGGACAGCGGATGGCTACACCTTC	CASSYGTADGYTF
TRBJ1-1	few	NA	TRBV28	TGTGCCAGCATCACGCAGAGAAATATGAACACTGAAGCTTTCTTT	CASITQRNMNTEAFF